This record covers a single T cell receptor beta chain. The data originate from a study of cytomegalovirus exposure and HLA in healthy donors. The donors were in the approximately 130-subject validation cohort; that cohort was separate from the roughly 700-subject first cohort. Repertoires were generated with immunoSEQ multiplex PCR, while TCRdb's copy carries only in-frame clones and drops some. Counted here are 90,000 to 150,000 clones, approximately 90% occurring once; the ten biggest clones make up about 1.8%. The sample comprised PBMCs. This receptor was identified in a young man in good health and CMV-seronegative.

CDR3 bases: TGTGCCAGCAGCTTGGTAAATTTTTTATTCCGTGTTGCTGGAAACACCATATATTTT. Translated: CASSLVNFLFRVAGNTIYF. The rearrangement uses TRBV5-4 and TRBJ1-3; D is unresolved. V gave up 0 bases and J gave up 2 bases, with 21 bases separating them. Germline CDR1 is SGHNT and CDR2 is YYREEE (reference sequence). The CDR3 sequence is 19 residues long.